Below, one TCR beta chain is given with its context. This clone's antigen is unknown. Per-base qualities were not stored, and no clone one base away is much larger. What the time point label conveys for this sample: cells obtained before transplantation from donor or recipient. CD3+CD4+ and CD3+CD8+ populations were FACS-sorted from unstimulated pre-transplant donor and recipient cells taken from spleen or lymph nodes. These data come from a study of graft-versus-host responses after intestinal transplantation (dated by TCRdb to about 2021). At the level of the whole study: Recipients received multivisceral, liver-intestinal, or isolated intestinal transplants. To identify alloreactive clones, pre-transplant mixed lymphocyte reaction products were sequenced and then compared with unstimulated pre-transplant donor and recipient T cells. Samples from a few later patients were sequenced in-house on an Illumina MiSeq with MiXCR processing rather than by the commercial service. After intestinal transplantation, graft-versus-host and host-versus-graft alloreactive T cell clones were followed in the graft, circulation and bone marrow using bulk TCR-beta CDR3 sequencing. The cohort enrolled about two dozen intestinal transplant recipients, one of whom was a retransplant, and 3 patients without pretransplant specimens were excluded. Anti-thymocyte globulin induction was given to all recipients, followed by maintenance tacrolimus and steroids for approximately three years. Donor T cell macrochimerism was defined as a peak of at least 4% donor T cells among recipient peripheral blood mononuclear cells. On the study overall, not on this receptor specifically: The conclusions were limited by the relatively low number and heterogeneity of the intestinal transplant patients. Peak levels of circulating GvH clones were associated with declines in HvG clones early after transplant. In the allografts of patients with donor T cell macrochimerism, GvH to HvG T cell clonal ratios were high. GvH clones were detected in recipient bone marrow, and some appeared earlier in ileal mucosa or blood, consistent with an intestinal mucosal origin.

The method was the immunoSEQ multiplex PCR assay. For most patients, genomic DNA was isolated with the Qiagen DNeasy Blood and Tissue Kit and sent frozen to Adaptive Biotechnologies for TCR sequencing. Adaptive Biotechnologies carried out high-throughput TCR-beta CDR3 sequencing of genomic DNA for most patients. Per the authors' processing: TCR sequencing data were retrieved from Adaptive's ImmunoSEQ software for around 19 patients, whereas a few other patients were processed with MiXCR and VDJtools. To correct CD4 versus CD8 sorting errors, sequences present in both subsets at a frequency ratio below 5:1 were removed. CDR3 nucleotide sequences shared between donor and recipient were removed because their origin could not be assigned. To be classed as alloreactive, a clone needed at least 2-fold expansion over unstimulated cells and a minimum CFSE-low frequency of 0.002% (template counts) or 0.001% (read counts). A clone was considered mappable if detected in the sequenced pre-transplant spleen, lymph node, or MLR CFSE-low populations of the donor or recipient. The cumulative frequency of alloreactive clones was calculated as a percentage of all sequences, weighted by copy number. TCRdb provides this immuneACCESS table in a form limited to in-frame rearrangements. Some clones are lacking; in checked studies, under half of them reflect an unresolved V gene, and why the rest are absent is not known. That table supplies the V and J calls and clone size; D and trimming were determined from the DNA. The sample contains tens of thousands of clones, roughly 95% of them found a single time. Approximately 0.21% of the sample is taken by the ten largest.

Reading from cysteine to phenylalanine, the CDR3 counts 14 amino acids. Left in the record is the CDR3 DNA by itself, 42 bases read in frame from the first base. Sequences KGHSH (CDR1) and LQKENI (CDR2) are obtained from the germline V gene. V loses 0 bases, J loses 4 bases, and the germline ends lie 8 bases apart. The material sequenced was unstimulated CD8+ T cells sorted from spleen or lymph node cells, taken before transplant. In this chain, TRBV18 is recombined with TRBJ2-3; the D segment is perhaps TRBD1 or TRBD2, each sharing 5 matched bases. The receptor's source is a human donor who was the organ donor for an intestinal transplant. The CDR3 in this case is CASSPPRGSDTQYF. The nucleotide sequence reads TGTGCCAGCTCACCACCGAGGGGTTCAGATACGCAGTATTTT.